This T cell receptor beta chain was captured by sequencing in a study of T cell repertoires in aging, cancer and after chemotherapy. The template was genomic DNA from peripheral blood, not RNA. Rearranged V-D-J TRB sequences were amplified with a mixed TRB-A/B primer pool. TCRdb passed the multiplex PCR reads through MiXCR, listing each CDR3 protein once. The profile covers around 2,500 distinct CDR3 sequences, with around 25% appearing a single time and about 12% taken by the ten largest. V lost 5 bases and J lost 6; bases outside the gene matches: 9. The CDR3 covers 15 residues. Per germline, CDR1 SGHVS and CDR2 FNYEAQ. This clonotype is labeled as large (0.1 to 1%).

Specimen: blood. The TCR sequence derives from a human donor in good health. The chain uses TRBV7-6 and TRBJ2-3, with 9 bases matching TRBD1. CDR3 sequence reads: CASSTGTGQGDTQYF. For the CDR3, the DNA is TGTGCCAGCAGCACCGGGACAGGGCAGGGGGATACGCAGTATTTT.